The 28 T cell receptor beta chains listed next were all sequenced from one sample in a study of control samples from healthy donors and cancer patients. TCRdb's table, derived via immunoSEQ multiplex PCR, lists solely in-frame clones and lacks some. The table has roughly 120,000 clones, about 90% seen once. Sequenced input: blood. These receptors were obtained from a man aged 50 to 59 in good health.

A few counts support this clone. This chain connects TRBV7-2 to TRBJ2-2; D is unresolved. The CDR3 is made up of 14 amino acids. V shed 3 bases and J shed 6 bases, with 11 bases lying between them. Germline V lookup: CDR1 SGHTA, CDR2 FQGNSA. Written as DNA, the CDR3 is TGTGCCAGCAGCTTGCGGTGGGAATCCGGGGAGCTGTTTTTT. It encodes CASSLRWESGELFF.

V usage is TRBV19 and J usage is TRBJ2-7, with 8 bases matching TRBD2. The CDR3 is 17 amino acids. CDR1 is LNHDA, CDR2 SQIVND, per germline (reference sequence). V dropped 5 bases and J dropped 0; count of bases not matched to a gene: 12. The CDR3, as DNA: TGTGCCAGTAGTCCCACGGTATTGACTAGCGACTCCTACGAGCAGTACTTC. Translating gives CASSPTVLTSDSYEQYF.

This clone was seen a few times. The chain uses TRBV11-2 and TRBJ1-2; D remains ambiguous. Between the trimmed V and J ends, which lost 1 base and 2 bases, there was a span of 11 bases. This CDR3 is 15 amino acids long. Germline loops: CDR1 SGHAT, CDR2 FQNNGV. CDR3 DNA sequence: TGTGCCAGCAGCTTAGGAAAAGGCGGGAACTATGGCTACACCTTC. Its protein product is CASSLGKGGNYGYTF.

The J gene is TRBJ2-7, the V gene TRBV5-4; D is perhaps TRBD1 (6 bases). Germline V gene lookup returns CDR1 SGHNT and CDR2 YYREEE (reference sequence). The V gene lost 0 bases and the J gene lost 2 bases, with 15 bases spanning the gap. The CDR3 covers 16 residues. CDR3 in DNA: TGTGCCAGCAGCTTGGGGGGGCAGGGTAGAACCTACGAGCAGTACTTC. This translates into CASSLGGQGRTYEQYF.

This clone was detected once. The J gene is TRBJ2-4, the V gene TRBV18, with 7 nucleotides matching TRBD1. The CDR3 contains 14 residues. V trimming: 4 bases; J trimming: 4 bases; junction bases outside the gene matches: 4. Per germline, CDR1 KGHSH and CDR2 LQKENI. The DNA of the CDR3 is TGTGCCAGCTCACAGGGGACAGCTAAAAACATTCAGTACTTC. Its protein product is CASSQGTAKNIQYF.

The gene calls are TRBV6-5 and TRBJ1-1, with TRBD1 as a possible D gene (5 bases). Germline lookup yields CDR1 MNHEY and CDR2 SVGAGI. V was shortened by 5 bases and J by 4 bases, with 17 bases between the two germline ends. The CDR3 has 15 amino acids. CDR3 sequence reads: CASSRDGRMGTEAFF. DNA of the CDR3: TGTGCCAGCAGTCGGGACGGTCGAATGGGCACTGAAGCTTTCTTT.

The chain combines TRBV11-3 with TRBJ1-1; a weak D match, TRBD1 (5 bases). The CDR3 consists of 15 residues. Between the trimmed V and J ends, which lost 5 bases and 1 base, there was a span of 14 bases. From germline, CDR1 is SGHNT and CDR2 YENEEA. CDR3 loop: CASSRPGTENTEAFF. The CDR3 nucleotides are TGTGCCAGCAGCCGCCCCGGGACTGAGAACACTGAAGCTTTCTTT.

The V and J genes are TRBV25-1 and TRBJ1-2, with D unresolved. Germline V CDR1 and CDR2: MGHDK, SYGVNS. Trimming left V 2 bases short and J 7 bases short, with 5 bases between. The CDR3 spans 11 residues. The CDR3 nucleotides are TGTGCCAGCAGTGAAGAGGGTGGCTACACCTTC. Protein product: CASSEEGGYTF.

The rearrangement links TRBV13 to TRBJ2-7; D tentatively reads TRBD1 or TRBD2 (5 bases each). Germline assignment: CDR1 PRHDT and CDR2 FYEKMQ (reference sequence). Between the trimmed V and J ends, which lost 4 bases and 4 bases, there was a span of 14 bases. The CDR3 runs to 14 residues. The CDR3 reads CASSSVRGRYEQYF. The CDR3 nucleotides read TGTGCCAGCAGCTCCGTGAGGGGCCGATACGAGCAGTACTTC.

The V and J genes are TRBV11-2 and TRBJ2-7; D is possibly TRBD1 (5 bases). V shed 4 bases and J shed 2 bases, with 9 bases lying between them. Per germline, CDR1 SGHAT and CDR2 FQNNGV. This CDR3 region has 13 residues. CDR3 in DNA: TGTGCCAGCAGCTCGACAGAAACCTACGAGCAGTACTTC. As protein: CASSSTETYEQYF.

The J gene is TRBJ1-1, the V gene TRBV29-1, with no clear D. The V gene lost 3 bases and the J gene lost 1 base, with 9 bases spanning the gap. CDR1 SQVTM and CDR2 ANQGSEA come from the germline V gene. CDR3 length: 13 amino acids. The CDR3 DNA sequence: TGCAGCGTTGAGGTTTACACGAACACTGAAGCTTTCTTT. Amino acid sequence: CSVEVYTNTEAFF. Full variable domain (rest looked up from reference TRBV29-1 and TRBJ1-1): SAVISQKPSRDICQRGTSLTIQCQVDSQVTMMFWYRQQPGQSLTLIATANQGSEATYESGFVIDKFPISRPNLTFSTLTVSNMSPEDSSIYLCSVEVYTNTEAFFGQGTRLTVV.

The chain couples TRBV27 to TRBJ2-5; 9 nucleotides agree with TRBD1. From germline, CDR1 is MNHEY and CDR2 SMNVEV (reference sequence). V trimming: 6 bases; J trimming: 1 base; junction bases outside the gene matches: 6. CDR3 length: 15 amino acids. In DNA form, the CDR3 reads TGTGCCAGCAGACCCCGGACAGGGGTCCAAGAGACCCAGTACTTC. The encoded protein is CASRPRTGVQETQYF.

The chain combines TRBV11-2 with TRBJ1-2; 8 bases map to TRBD1. V was clipped by 2 bases and J by 4 bases; unmatched bases: 6. Looked up from germline, CDR1 is SGHAT and CDR2 is FQNNGV. This CDR3 comprises 15 residues. CDR3 sequence: CASSLMGGTGYGYTF. The CDR3 DNA is TGTGCCAGCAGCTTAATGGGAGGGACAGGCTATGGCTACACCTTC.

The chain couples TRBV20-1 to TRBJ2-5, with 9 bases matching TRBD2. J was trimmed by 2 bases and V by 3 bases; bases with no gene match: 7. The germline V gene has CDR1 DFQATT and CDR2 SNEGSKA (reference sequence). The CDR3 has 15 residues. The CDR3 region has the DNA TGCAGTGCTAGTCGGGCTAGCGGGGTTCAAGAGACCCAGTACTTC. This sequence encodes CSASRASGVQETQYF.

The rearrangement joins TRBV6-2 or TRBV6-3 to TRBJ2-7; the match to TRBD2 covers 9 bases. J was trimmed by 1 base and V by 5 bases; bases with no gene match: 3. Per the germline V gene, CDR1 is MNHEY and CDR2 is SVGEGT. This CDR3 has 14 residues. The DNA for the CDR3 is TGTGCCAGCAGTGGCGGGGGGGGGTCCTACGAGCAGTACTTC. Amino acids: CASSGGGGSYEQYF.

The chain carries TRBV27 and TRBJ1-1; D possibly corresponds to TRBD1 (6 bases). The CDR3 is 15 residues long. Germline V gene lookup returns CDR1 MNHEY and CDR2 SMNVEV (reference sequence). The V end lost 5 bases, the J end lost 4 bases, and 17 bases lay between the germline ends. CDR3 bases: TGTGCCAGCAGTACACCCTCGCGGGGGGCCACTGAAGCTTTCTTT. Protein: CASSTPSRGATEAFF.

Regarding this clone: Other nucleotide sequences in the sample specify the same CDR3. V is TRBV2 and J is TRBJ1-1; perhaps TRBD1 as D (5 bases). Looked up from germline, CDR1 is SNHLY and CDR2 is FYNNEI. Trimming cost V 8 bases and J 1 base, with 11 bases left between them. This CDR3 has 13 amino acids. CDR3: CASGGERNTEAFF. DNA of the CDR3: TGTGCCAGCGGGGGAGAGCGGAACACTGAAGCTTTCTTT.

CDR3 coding DNA: TGTGCCTTACAGGGGAACTATGGCTACACCTTC. This translates into CALQGNYGYTF. This rearrangement joins TRBV30 to TRBJ1-2, with 7 bases lining up with TRBD1. V gave up 7 bases and J gave up 2 bases; unmatched junction bases: 1. Germline assignment: CDR1 GTSNPN and CDR2 SVGIG (reference sequence). The CDR3 is 11 residues long. Together with reference TRBV30 and TRBJ1-2, the CDR3 gives the full variable domain: SQTIHQWPATLVQPVGSPLSLECTVEGTSNPNLYWYRQAAGRGLQLLFYSVGIGQISSEVPQNLSASRPQDRQFILSSKKLLLSDSGFYLCALQGNYGYTFGSGTRLTVV.

This chain links TRBV7-9 with TRBJ2-1; 10 bases match TRBD2. Per germline, CDR1 SEHNR and CDR2 FQNEAQ (reference sequence). The CDR3 runs 16 residues. Unmatched junction bases numbered 10, after V lost 3 bases and J lost 8 bases. The CDR3 loop reads CASSFPPAGGPYEQFF. CDR3 coding DNA: TGTGCCAGCAGCTTCCCCCCAGCGGGGGGGCCCTATGAGCAGTTCTTC.

A single count supports this clone. V is TRBV30 and J is TRBJ2-2; D not certain. The CDR3 totals 12 residues. Deletions cut 0 bases from V and 5 bases from J, with 4 bases between. Germline V CDR1 and CDR2: GTSNPN, SVGIG (reference sequence). CDR3 sequence reads: CAWSVQTGELFF. CDR3 DNA sequence: TGTGCCTGGAGTGTACAGACCGGGGAGCTGTTTTTT. Full variable domain (remainder filled in from reference TRBV30 and TRBJ2-2): SQTIHQWPATLVQPVGSPLSLECTVEGTSNPNLYWYRQAAGRGLQLLFYSVGIGQISSEVPQNLSASRPQDRQFILSSKKLLLSDSGFYLCAWSVQTGELFFGEGSRLTVL.

This clone was recorded once. The CDR3 loop reads CASRTLDYQETQYF. In nucleotides, the CDR3 is TGCGCCAGCCGCACGCTTGATTACCAAGAGACCCAGTACTTC. The V gene is TRBV5-1, the J gene TRBJ2-5; D ambiguous. Trimming pared 7 bases from V and 0 bases from J, leaving 13 bases between. The CDR3 loop spans 14 amino acids. Germline V CDR1 and CDR2: SGHRS, YFSETQ.

V usage is TRBV6-5 and J usage is TRBJ2-2, with 8 bases aligning to TRBD2. The CDR3 has 15 amino acids. Losses at the gene ends were 3 bases for V and 0 bases for J; bases not matched to a gene: 0. Per germline, CDR1 MNHEY and CDR2 SVGAGI. The CDR3 loop reads CASSYSGANTGELFF. As DNA, the CDR3 is TGTGCCAGCAGTTATAGCGGGGCGAACACCGGGGAGCTGTTTTTT.

The gene calls are TRBV16 and TRBJ2-7; TRBD1 matches 8 bases. There are 14 residues in the CDR3. Looked up from germline, CDR1 is KGHSY and CDR2 is FQNENV. J gave up 5 bases and V 3 bases, and 6 bases lay outside the gene matches. CDR3 sequence (DNA): TGTGCCAGCAGCCATGGGACAGGCCAGAACGAGCAGTACTTC. It yields the protein CASSHGTGQNEQYF.

The table lists this clone with a count of one. This chain links TRBV11-2 with TRBJ2-1; 9 nucleotides agree with TRBD1. The V gene end was trimmed by 4 bases and the J gene end by 7 bases; junction bases not matched to a gene: 5. Germline CDR1 SGHAT, CDR2 FQNNGV. The CDR3 length is 14 residues. This chain's CDR3 is CASSSQGAGNEQFF. The CDR3 DNA reads TGTGCCAGCAGCTCACAGGGGGCTGGGAATGAGCAGTTCTTC.

V and J are TRBV29-1 and TRBJ1-3; no clear D gene. The V gene's germline CDR1 is SQVTM and CDR2 ANQGSEA. The length of the CDR3 is 13 residues. V gave up 2 bases and J gave up 3 bases, with 8 bases separating them. CDR3 in DNA: TGCAGCGTTGAACCGGGGAATGGAAACACCATATATTTT. Protein sequence: CSVEPGNGNTIYF.

This chain connects TRBV12-5 to TRBJ2-3; 9 bases align to TRBD2. This CDR3 comprises 16 residues. Germline-derived CDR1 and CDR2 are LGHNT and FRNRAP. The trim removed 7 bases at V and 6 bases at J, leaving 14 bases unmatched. The CDR3 DNA reads TGTGCTAGTGTCAACCAACCAGGCGGGGGGGTGGATACGCAGTATTTT. Translated: CASVNQPGGGVDTQYF.

This sequence joins TRBV2 and TRBJ2-3; D gene unclear. V was clipped by 8 bases and J by 3 bases, with 12 bases between them. CDR1 SNHLY and CDR2 FYNNEI come from the germline V gene. This CDR3 comprises 13 residues. The CDR3 DNA is TGTGCCAGCTTATTAACGCGGACAGATACGCAGTATTTT. Translation: CASLLTRTDTQYF.

This chain joins TRBV24-1 and TRBJ1-2; unclear D gene. The CDR3 spans 16 residues. Germline loops: CDR1 KGHDR, CDR2 SFDVKD. With 0 bases removed from V and 2 bases from J, the gap between germline ends came to 12 bases. CDR3 nucleotides: TGTGCCACCAGTGATTTGGGTCTGGGTGGAAACTATGGCTACACCTTC. Translating gives CATSDLGLGGNYGYTF.